These T cell receptor beta chains were read from a single sample in a study of technical replicates of blood from several donors. TCRdb keeps only in-frame clones here, not all; method: immunoSEQ multiplex PCR. In the table there are around 53,000 clones, 70% to 90% of which are singletons. Material for sequencing was PBMCs. The receptors shown here come from a human donor in good health. Some clones in this sample may be carry-over from other donors' samples. The CDR3 runs from the conserved cysteine through the conserved F or W. D genes are given only for firm matches. Clone size is stated in some rows and not others, as once, few, many or a class when expanded.

>-|TRBV6-1|TRBJ2-7|-
TGTGCCAGCAGTTCCTCCTCCTTAGTCTACGAGCAGTACTTC
CASSSSSLVYEQYF
>-|TRBV13|TRBJ1-5|-
TGTGCCAGCAGCTTCCGGACAGACTCTCAGTCCCAGCATTTT
CASSFRTDSQSQHF
>-|TRBV19|TRBJ2-5|-
TGTGCCAGTAGAGCGGGACATTCGAAGGAGACCCAGTACTTC
CASRAGHSKETQYF
>-|TRBV19|TRBJ2-3|TRBD1
TGTGCCAGTAGTACCCAGGACAGGCCATCTGGGGTAGATACGCAGTATTTT
CASSTQDRPSGVDTQYF
>few|TRBV6-1|TRBJ1-5|TRBD1
TGTGCCAGCAGTGTATCCCGGACAGGGAGGCTTCAGCCCCAGCATTTT
CASSVSRTGRLQPQHF
>-|TRBV7-9|TRBJ1-2|-
TGTGCCAGCAGTTGGGACTCCAATTCGGGCTACACCTTC
CASSWDSNSGYTF
>-|TRBV10-3|TRBJ2-1|TRBD2
TGTGCCACACGACATTATACGGGAGGGCCTTATGAGCAGTTCTTC
CATRHYTGGPYEQFF
>-|TRBV5-1|TRBJ1-1|-
TGCGCCAGCAGCTTGGCCTTCCAGGTGAACACTGAAGCTTTCTTT
CASSLAFQVNTEAFF
>-|TRBV29-1|TRBJ2-5|TRBD2
TGCAGCGTTGAACGCGGGAGTGAGACCCAGTACTTC
CSVERGSETQYF
>-|TRBV27|TRBJ2-3|-
TGTGCCAGCAGTTTTCTTTGGGCTGAGACGACAGATACGCAGTATTTT
CASSFLWAETTDTQYF
>-|TRBV6-5|TRBJ2-1|-
TGTGCCAGCAGTTACACAGGAAGCTCCTACAATGAGCAGTTCTTC
CASSYTGSSYNEQFF
>-|TRBV19|TRBJ2-7|-
TGTGCCAGTAGTTTACGGGAGAGCTACGAGCAGTACTTC
CASSLRESYEQYF
>-|TRBV6-5|TRBJ1-6|TRBD1
TGTGCCAGCACCCGGACAGGTCTATTGAATTCACCCCTCCACTTT
CASTRTGLLNSPLHF
>once|TRBV5-4|TRBJ2-7|-
TGTGCCAGCAGCTCGAGCTCCTACGAGCAGTACTTC
CASSSSSYEQYF
>once|TRBV7-8|TRBJ2-7|-
TGTGCCAGCAGCTTTACGCCGGGATACGAGCAGTACTTC
CASSFTPGYEQYF
>few|TRBV5-6|TRBJ2-1|TRBD2
TGTGCCAGCAGCGAGGGACTAGCGGGGGCGAGCTACAATGAGCAGTTCTTC
CASSEGLAGASYNEQFF
>-|TRBV10-3|TRBJ2-3|-
TGTGCCATCAGGGACTCGACGGGCACAGATACGCAGTATTTT
CAIRDSTGTDTQYF
>-|TRBV6-6|TRBJ2-2|-
TGTGCCAGCCACGGGGCCGGGGAGCTGTTTTTT
CASHGAGELFF
>-|TRBV9|TRBJ1-1|-
TGTGCCAGCAGCCCGCGCCCGACAGTTAACACTGAAGCTTTCTTT
CASSPRPTVNTEAFF
>-|TRBV5-6|TRBJ1-5|-
TGTGCCAGCAGCTTCGGGGGTCTTTGGAGCAATCAGCCCCAGCATTTT
CASSFGGLWSNQPQHF
>many|TRBV29-1|TRBJ2-7|TRBD1
TGCAGCGTCACCACTGACTGGGTCCAGGGGGCCTACGAGCAGTACTTC
CSVTTDWVQGAYEQYF
>-|TRBV6-6|TRBJ1-2|-
TGTGCCAGCAGCCTCGTACAGGGCCCTACCGCCTATGGCTACACCTTC
CASSLVQGPTAYGYTF
>-|TRBV30|TRBJ1-1|-
TGTGCCTGGACTTCTGAGGGCTGGAACACTGAAGCTTTCTTT
CAWTSEGWNTEAFF
>-|TRBV30|TRBJ2-2|-
TGTGCCTGGAGTGTTTGGGGGCCGAACACCGGGGAGCTGTTTTTT
CAWSVWGPNTGELFF
>few|TRBV19|TRBJ2-2|-
TGTGCCAGTAGTCTACACACGGGCACCGGGGAGCTGTTTTTT
CASSLHTGTGELFF
>-|TRBV4-3|TRBJ2-7|-
TGCGCCAGCAGCCAAGATCGGGGGAGTATCTACGAGCAGTACTTC
CASSQDRGSIYEQYF
>-|TRBV5-1|TRBJ1-1|-
TGCGCCAGCAGCCTCCGGGGGGGCTTGAACACTGAAGCTTTCTTT
CASSLRGGLNTEAFF
>-|TRBV5-1|TRBJ2-3|TRBD2
TGCGCCAGCAGCTTAGGACTAGCGGGGGACACAGATACGCAGTATTTT
CASSLGLAGDTDTQYF
>-|TRBV2|TRBJ1-1|-
TGTGCCAGCAGTGCCGGGGTCTTTTGGAACACTGAAGCTTTCTTT
CASSAGVFWNTEAFF
>few|TRBV6-6|TRBJ1-1|-
TGTGCCAGCACCCAAACAGGTTTTACCATGAACACTGAAGCTTTCTTT
CASTQTGFTMNTEAFF
>-|TRBV5-6|TRBJ2-3|-
TGTGCCAGCAGCTTCAGGGGAAGCACAGATACGCAGTATTTT
CASSFRGSTDTQYF
>-|TRBV5-1|TRBJ1-2|-
TGCGCCAGCAGCCTCGGGTCCTATGGCTACACCTTC
CASSLGSYGYTF
>once|TRBV7-9|TRBJ2-3|TRBD2
TGTGCCAGCAGCTCGCGGACTAGCGGCACAGATACGCAGTATTTT
CASSSRTSGTDTQYF
>-|TRBV28|TRBJ1-1|TRBD1
TGTGCCAGCAGTTCGCCGGGACAGGGGATCCCTGAAGCTTTCTTT
CASSSPGQGIPEAFF
>-|TRBV4-2|TRBJ2-2|-
TGTGCCAGCAGCCACCGACTAGTAACCGGCGGGGAGCTGTTTTTT
CASSHRLVTGGELFF
>few|TRBV14|TRBJ2-5|-
TGTGCCAGCAGCCAGCCACGGTTACTTATTCAAGAGACCCAGTACTTC
CASSQPRLLIQETQYF
>-|TRBV4-1|TRBJ2-7|TRBD2
TGCGCCAGCAGCCAAGCGCCAGCGGGAGTAGTTTCCTACGAGCAGTACTTC
CASSQAPAGVVSYEQYF